The TCR beta chain under discussion was sequenced for a study of PD-L1 blockade in urothelial cancer. Germline CDR1 reads SGHRS; CDR2 reads YFSETQ. Trimming cost V 2 bases and J 8 bases; bases outside gene matches: 7. The CDR3 sequence is 15 residues long. Sampling of each patient yielded between 1 and 8 specimens, collected pretreatment and on-treatment. Whole-study findings and limits: Tumor-associated TCR clones expanded more in blood at 3 weeks in patients with durable benefit.

Synthetic TCR analog templates were spiked into all PCRs individually. Measured with immunoSEQ multiplex PCR; TCRdb has only the in-frame clones, and not every one. The sample consists of tens of thousands of clones, approximately 86% of them appearing once. As regards this clone: Its antigen is not known.

This chain uses TRBV5-1 with TRBJ1-6, with 7 positions matching TRBD1. The source is a man aged 55 to 70 with urothelial cancer. The sequencing used PBMCs, collected around atezolizumab (anti-PD-L1) treatment. For the CDR3, the DNA is TGCGCCAGCAGCTTAAGGACAGGAGCTGATTCACCCCTCCACTTT. Translating it yields CASSLRTGADSPLHF.